The 2 T cell receptor beta chains presented below share a single source sample, sequenced in a study of blood T cell repertoires in COVID-19. Only in-frame clones appear in the TCRdb table, and some are missing; sequencing was by immunoSEQ multiplex PCR. The data show about 95,000 clones, around 86% seen once. Input material: peripheral blood. The receptors were sampled from a man in his sixties with COVID-19, enrolled during active disease.

V gene TRBV12-3 or TRBV12-4 combines with J gene TRBJ1-6, with 8 bases lining up with TRBD1. The CDR3 has 13 residues. V gave up 5 bases and J gave up 11 bases; unmatched junction bases: 5. CDR3 amino acids: CASSLDRVAPLHF. DNA for the CDR3: TGTGCCAGCAGTCTGGACAGGGTGGCACCCCTCCACTTT.

This clone was seen more than once but under ten times. The J gene is TRBJ2-7, the V gene TRBV6-6, with 8 bases matching TRBD1. CDR3 length: 13 amino acids. Germline lookup yields CDR1 MNHNY and CDR2 SVGAGI (reference sequence). Germline trimming cut 7 bases from V and 7 bases from J; bases unmatched to any gene: 9. The chain's CDR3 is CASKRQGAGEQYF. CDR3 DNA sequence: TGTGCCAGCAAACGGCAGGGGGCGGGAGAGCAGTACTTC.